One T cell receptor beta chain is described in this entry. The data were taken from a study of blood T cell repertoires in COVID-19. Profiling relied on immunoSEQ multiplex PCR, and the TCRdb table lists in-frame clones only, not all of them. The sample consists of 300,000 to 450,000 clones, roughly 87% of them appearing once. V shed 4 bases and J 7 bases; nucleotides not matched to a gene: 12. Looked up from germline, CDR1 is SGDLS and CDR2 is YYNGEE. CDR3 length: 16 amino acids. Sequencing was done on a sample of PBMCs or T cells enriched from blood (not recorded which). The chain combines TRBV9 with TRBJ2-1; TRBD1 matches at 9 bases. The receptor was derived from a woman in her 30s who had recovered from COVID-19. The CDR3 DNA reads as TGTGCCAGCAGCCTGACCGGGACAGGGATTTTTAATGAGCAGTTCTTC. It encodes CASSLTGTGIFNEQFF.